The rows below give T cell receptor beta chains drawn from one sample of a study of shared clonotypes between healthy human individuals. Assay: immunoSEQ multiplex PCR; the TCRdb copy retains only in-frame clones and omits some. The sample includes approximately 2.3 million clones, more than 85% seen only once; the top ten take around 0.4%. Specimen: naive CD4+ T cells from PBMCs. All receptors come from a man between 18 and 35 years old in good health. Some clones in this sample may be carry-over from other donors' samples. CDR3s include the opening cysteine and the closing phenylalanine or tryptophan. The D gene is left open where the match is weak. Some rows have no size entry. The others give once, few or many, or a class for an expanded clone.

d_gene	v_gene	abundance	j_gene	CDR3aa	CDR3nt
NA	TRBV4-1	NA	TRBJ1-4	CASSQEPRGVGEKLFF	TGCGCCAGCAGCCAAGAGCCGAGGGGGGTAGGAGAAAAACTGTTTTTT
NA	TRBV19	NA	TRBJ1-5	CASSIGAGGNQPQHF	TGTGCCAGTAGTATAGGGGCAGGGGGCAATCAGCCCCAGCATTTT
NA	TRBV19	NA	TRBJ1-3	CASRGTSLNSGNTIYF	TGTGCCAGTAGGGGGACCTCTCTGAACTCTGGAAACACCATATATTTT
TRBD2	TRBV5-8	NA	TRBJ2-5	CASSPLSGRAWETQYF	TGTGCCAGCAGCCCCCTTAGCGGGAGGGCCTGGGAGACCCAGTACTTC
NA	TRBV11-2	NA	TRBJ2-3	CASGLVGSNADTQYF	TGTGCCAGCGGACTTGTTGGTAGCAACGCGGATACGCAGTATTTT
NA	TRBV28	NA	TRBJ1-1	CASRPGINTEAFF	TGTGCCAGCAGGCCAGGGATTAACACTGAAGCTTTCTTT
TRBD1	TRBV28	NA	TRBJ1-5	CASSSQGAGNQPQHF	TGTGCCAGCAGTTCGCAGGGGGCTGGCAATCAGCCCCAGCATTTT
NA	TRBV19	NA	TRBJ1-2	CASTQAAYSNGYTF	TGTGCCAGTACGCAGGCCGCCTACAGTAATGGCTACACCTTC
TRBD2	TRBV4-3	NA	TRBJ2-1	CASSQDRASGLDEQFF	TGCGCCAGCAGCCAAGATCGGGCTAGCGGTCTGGATGAGCAGTTCTTC
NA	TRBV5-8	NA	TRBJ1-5	CASSSDRGRRQPQHF	TGTGCCAGCAGCTCAGACCGGGGAAGGAGACAGCCCCAGCATTTT
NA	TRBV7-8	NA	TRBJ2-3	CASSLEYRQDTQYF	TGTGCCAGCAGCTTAGAGTACAGGCAGGATACGCAGTATTTT
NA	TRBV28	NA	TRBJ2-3	CASSLSRGSIDTQYF	TGTGCCAGCAGTTTATCACGCGGCAGCATCGATACGCAGTATTTT
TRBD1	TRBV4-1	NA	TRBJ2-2	CASSQAHTGGDTGELFF	TGCGCCAGCAGCCAAGCTCACACAGGGGGCGACACCGGGGAGCTGTTTTTT
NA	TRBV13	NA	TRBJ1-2	CASSLVGSSYGYTF	TGTGCCAGCAGCTTAGTAGGGAGCAGCTATGGCTACACCTTC
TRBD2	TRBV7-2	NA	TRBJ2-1	CASSLEAGGGNEQFF	TGTGCCAGCAGCTTAGAAGCGGGAGGGGGCAATGAGCAGTTCTTC
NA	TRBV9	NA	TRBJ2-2	CASSVEVWENTGELFF	TGTGCCAGCAGCGTAGAAGTTTGGGAAAACACCGGGGAGCTGTTTTTT
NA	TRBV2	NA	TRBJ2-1	CASRKSEDLGGYEQFF	TGTGCCAGCAGGAAATCCGAGGACCTTGGCGGGTATGAGCAGTTCTTC
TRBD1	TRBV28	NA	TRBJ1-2	CASSPGQGAFYGYTF	TGTGCCAGCAGTCCGGGACAGGGGGCTTTTTATGGCTACACCTTC
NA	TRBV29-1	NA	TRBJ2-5	CSVGSLQGLETQYF	TGCAGCGTGGGCAGCCTACAGGGATTAGAGACCCAGTACTTC
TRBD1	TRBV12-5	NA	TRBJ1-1	CASGTRWDRVGDTEAFF	TGTGCTAGTGGTACCCGGTGGGACAGGGTGGGCGACACTGAAGCTTTCTTT
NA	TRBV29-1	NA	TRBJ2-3	CSALIQPTSTDTQYF	TGCAGCGCCTTAATCCAACCAACTAGCACAGATACGCAGTATTTT
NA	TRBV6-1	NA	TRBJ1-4	CASSDLPGAKEKLFF	TGTGCCAGCAGTGATTTGCCAGGGGCAAAGGAAAAACTGTTTTTT
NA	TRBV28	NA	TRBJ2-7	CASSLDRTYEQYF	TGTGCCAGCAGTTTAGACAGAACCTACGAGCAGTACTTC
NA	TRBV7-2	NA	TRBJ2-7	CASSLIGGSTYEQYF	TGTGCCAGCAGCTTAATCGGGGGTAGCACCTACGAGCAGTACTTC
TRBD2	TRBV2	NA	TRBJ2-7	CASSRTSGIVSYEQYF	TGTGCCAGCAGTCGGACTAGCGGTATTGTCTCGTACGAGCAGTACTTC
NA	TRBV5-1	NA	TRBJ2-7	CASSLAGTSYEQYF	TGCGCCAGCAGCTTGGCTGGCACCTCCTACGAGCAGTACTTC
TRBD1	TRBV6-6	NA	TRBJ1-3	CASSYSQAGGENTIYF	TGTGCCAGCAGTTACTCCCAGGCAGGGGGCGAAAACACCATATATTTT
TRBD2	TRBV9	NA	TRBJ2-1	CASSVDGTSGSHEQFF	TGTGCCAGCAGCGTAGACGGGACTAGCGGGAGCCATGAGCAGTTCTTC
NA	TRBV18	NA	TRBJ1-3	CASSPPPAGNTIYF	TGTGCCAGCTCACCACCCCCCGCTGGAAACACCATATATTTT
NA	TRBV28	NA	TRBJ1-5	CASSYVLGNQPQHF	TGTGCCAGCAGTTACGTTTTGGGCAATCAGCCCCAGCATTTT
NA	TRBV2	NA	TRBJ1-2	CASSERGGWDYGYTF	TGTGCCAGCAGTGAGAGGGGGGGTTGGGACTATGGCTACACCTTC
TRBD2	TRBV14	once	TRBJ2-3	CASSQRDYPPGTQYF	TGTGCCAGCAGCCAACGGGACTACCCGCCTGGTACGCAGTATTTT
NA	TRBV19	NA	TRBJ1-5	CASSIKAYSNQPQHF	TGTGCCAGTAGTATTAAGGCGTATAGCAATCAGCCCCAGCATTTT
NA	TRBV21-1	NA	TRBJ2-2	CVTDRERAGELFF	TGTGTCACGGACAGGGAACGGGCCGGGGAGCTGTTTTTT
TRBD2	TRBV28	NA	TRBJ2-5	CASSLLLGGEAIQETQYF	TGTGCCAGCAGTTTATTGCTCGGGGGGGAGGCGATCCAAGAGACCCAGTACTTC
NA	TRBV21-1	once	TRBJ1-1	CASSKGSPGTPMNTEAFF	TGTGCCAGCAGCAAAGGGTCTCCGGGAACTCCTATGAACACTGAAGCTTTCTTT
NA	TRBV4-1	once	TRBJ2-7	CASSQDLGRRAYEQYF	TGCGCCAGCAGCCAAGATCTGGGCCGGAGAGCCTACGAGCAGTACTTC
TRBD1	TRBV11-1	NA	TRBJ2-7	CASSSPPTGENEQYF	TGTGCCAGCAGCTCCCCCCCTACAGGGGAGAACGAGCAGTACTTC
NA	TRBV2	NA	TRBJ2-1	CASSEDRVAEQFF	TGTGCCAGCAGTGAAGATCGAGTGGCAGAGCAGTTCTTC
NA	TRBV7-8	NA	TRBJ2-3	CASSLASYNTDTQYF	TGTGCCAGCAGCTTAGCAAGCTACAACACAGATACGCAGTATTTT
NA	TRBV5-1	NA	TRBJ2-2	CASSAGLNTGELFF	TGCGCCAGCAGCGCCGGGTTAAACACCGGGGAGCTGTTTTTT